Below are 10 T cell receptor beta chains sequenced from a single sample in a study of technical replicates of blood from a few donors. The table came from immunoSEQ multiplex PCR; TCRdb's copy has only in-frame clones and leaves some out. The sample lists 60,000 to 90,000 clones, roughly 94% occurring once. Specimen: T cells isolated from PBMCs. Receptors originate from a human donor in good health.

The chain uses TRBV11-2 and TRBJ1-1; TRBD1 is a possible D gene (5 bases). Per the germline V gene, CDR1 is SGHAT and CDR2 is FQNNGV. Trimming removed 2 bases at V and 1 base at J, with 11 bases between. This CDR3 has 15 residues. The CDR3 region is CASSLLGASNTEAFF. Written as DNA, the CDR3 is TGTGCCAGCAGCTTACTAGGGGCATCGAACACTGAAGCTTTCTTT. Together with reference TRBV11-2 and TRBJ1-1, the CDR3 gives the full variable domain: EAGVAQSPRYKIIEKRQSVAFWCNPISGHATLYWYQQILGQGPKLLIQFQNNGVVDDSQLPKDRFSAERLKGVDSTLKIQPAKLEDSAVYLCASSLLGASNTEAFFGQGTRLTVV.

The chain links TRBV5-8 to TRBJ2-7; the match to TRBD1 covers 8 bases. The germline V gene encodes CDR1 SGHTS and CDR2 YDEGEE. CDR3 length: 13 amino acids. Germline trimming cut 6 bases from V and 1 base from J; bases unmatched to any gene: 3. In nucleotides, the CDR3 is TGTGCCAGCAAGAGGACAGGGTCCTACGAGCAGTACTTC. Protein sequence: CASKRTGSYEQYF.

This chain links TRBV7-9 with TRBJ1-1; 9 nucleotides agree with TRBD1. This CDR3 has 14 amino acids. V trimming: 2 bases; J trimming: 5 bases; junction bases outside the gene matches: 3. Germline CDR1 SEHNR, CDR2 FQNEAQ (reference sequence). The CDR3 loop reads CASSLWTGETEAFF. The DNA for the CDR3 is TGTGCCAGCAGCTTATGGACAGGGGAGACTGAAGCTTTCTTT.

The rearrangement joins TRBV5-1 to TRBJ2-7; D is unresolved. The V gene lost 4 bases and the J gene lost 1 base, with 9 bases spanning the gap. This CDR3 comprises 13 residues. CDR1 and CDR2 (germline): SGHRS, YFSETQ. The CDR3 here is CASSLLDSYEQYF. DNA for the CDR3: TGCGCCAGCAGCCTGCTAGATTCCTACGAGCAGTACTTC.

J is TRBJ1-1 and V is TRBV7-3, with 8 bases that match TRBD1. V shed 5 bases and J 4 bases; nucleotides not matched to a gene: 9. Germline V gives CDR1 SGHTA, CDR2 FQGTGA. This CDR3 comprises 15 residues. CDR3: CASSPQGALGTEAFF. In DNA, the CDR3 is TGTGCCAGCAGCCCGCAGGGGGCTCTGGGCACTGAAGCTTTCTTT.

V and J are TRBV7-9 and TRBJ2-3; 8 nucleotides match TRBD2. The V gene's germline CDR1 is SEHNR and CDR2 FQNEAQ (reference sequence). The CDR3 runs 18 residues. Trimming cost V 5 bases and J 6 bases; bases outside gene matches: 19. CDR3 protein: CASSTRTPGTSQGDTQYF. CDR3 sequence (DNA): TGTGCCAGCAGCACACGAACTCCCGGGACTAGTCAAGGGGATACGCAGTATTTT. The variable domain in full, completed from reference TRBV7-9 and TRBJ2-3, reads DTGVSQNPRHKITKRGQNVTFRCDPISEHNRLYWYRQTLGQGPEFLTYFQNEAQLEKSRLLSDRFSAERPKGSFSTLEIQRTEQGDSAMYLCASSTRTPGTSQGDTQYFGPGTRLTVL.

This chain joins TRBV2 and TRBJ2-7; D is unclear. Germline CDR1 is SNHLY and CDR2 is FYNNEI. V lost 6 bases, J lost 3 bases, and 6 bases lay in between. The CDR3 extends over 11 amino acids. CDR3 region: CASRRNYEQYF. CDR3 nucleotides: TGTGCCAGCAGGCGGAACTACGAGCAGTACTTC.

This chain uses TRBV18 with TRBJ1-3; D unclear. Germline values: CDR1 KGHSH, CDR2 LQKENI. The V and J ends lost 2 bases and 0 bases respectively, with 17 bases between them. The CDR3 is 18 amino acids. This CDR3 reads CASSPTAEGRNSGNTIYF. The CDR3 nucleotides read TGTGCCAGCTCACCAACAGCGGAAGGCCGAAACTCTGGAAACACCATATATTTT. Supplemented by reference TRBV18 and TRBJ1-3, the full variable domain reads NAGVMQNPRHLVRRRGQEARLRCSPMKGHSHVYWYRQLPEEGLKFMVYLQKENIIDESGMPKERFSAEFPKEGPSILRIQQVVRGDSAAYFCASSPTAEGRNSGNTIYFGEGSWLTVV.

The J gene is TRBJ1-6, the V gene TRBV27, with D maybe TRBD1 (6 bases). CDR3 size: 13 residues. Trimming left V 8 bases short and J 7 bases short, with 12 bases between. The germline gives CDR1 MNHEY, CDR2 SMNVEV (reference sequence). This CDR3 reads CASAGQFNSPLHF. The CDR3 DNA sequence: TGTGCCAGCGCAGGACAGTTCAATTCACCCCTCCACTTT.

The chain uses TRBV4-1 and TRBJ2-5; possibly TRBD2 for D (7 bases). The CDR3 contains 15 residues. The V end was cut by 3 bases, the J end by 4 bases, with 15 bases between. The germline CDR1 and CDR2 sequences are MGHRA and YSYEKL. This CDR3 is CASSQATGGRETQYF. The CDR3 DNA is TGCGCCAGCAGCCAGGCAACCGGGGGGCGAGAGACCCAGTACTTC.